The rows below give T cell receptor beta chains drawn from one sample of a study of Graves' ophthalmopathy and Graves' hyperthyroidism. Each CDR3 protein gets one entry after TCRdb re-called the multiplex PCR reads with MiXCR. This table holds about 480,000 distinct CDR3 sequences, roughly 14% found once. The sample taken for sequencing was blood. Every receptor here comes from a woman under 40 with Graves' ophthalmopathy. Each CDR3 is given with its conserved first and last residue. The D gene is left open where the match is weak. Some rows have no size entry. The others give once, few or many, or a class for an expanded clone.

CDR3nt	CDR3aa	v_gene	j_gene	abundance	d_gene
TGTGCCAGCAGTCAGGTCTCGATAAACACTGAAGCTTTCTTT	CASSQVSINTEAFF	TRBV27	TRBJ1-1	many	.
TGTGCCTGGAGTGTTCTGGCATCCTACGAGCAGTACTTC	CAWSVLASYEQYF	TRBV30	TRBJ2-7	many	.
TGCAGTGCTAGATTCGTGGCGGCAACCTACGAGCAGTACTTC	CSARFVAATYEQYF	TRBV20-1	TRBJ2-7	many	.
TGTGCCAGCAGTTTAGTCGGGGAGGACTACGAGCAGTACTTC	CASSLVGEDYEQYF	TRBV27	TRBJ2-7	many	.
TGTGCCACCAGCACCTACAGGGTTAATCAGCCCCAGCATTTT	CATSTYRVNQPQHF	TRBV15	TRBJ1-5	.	.
TGTGCCAGCAGAATCGCAGGGTTTGGGGCCAACGTCCTGACTTTC	CASRIAGFGANVLTF	TRBV6-7	TRBJ2-6	many	.
TGCAGCGTTGGGTTCAGGGTAAGCGAGCAGTACTTC	CSVGFRVSEQYF	TRBV29-1	TRBJ2-7	many	.
TGTGCCAGCAGCTCTCAGGGGGACCCCTACGAGCAGTACTTC	CASSSQGDPYEQYF	TRBV11-2	TRBJ2-7	many	TRBD1
TGTGCCAGTAGGCCGGACAGGGGTGAGAATTCACCCCTCCACTTT	CASRPDRGENSPLHF	TRBV19	TRBJ1-6	many	TRBD1
TGTGCCAGCAGCCCGACAATTCCTAGTTCCGGGAGGTACGAGCAGTACTTC	CASSPTIPSSGRYEQYF	TRBV13	TRBJ2-7	few	TRBD2
TGCGCCAGCAGCCAAGGGCCCTCGGAATACGAGCAGTACTTC	CASSQGPSEYEQYF	TRBV4-1	TRBJ2-7	many	.
TGTGCCAGCAGCTTAATGGGGAGAAACACTGAAGCTTTCTTT	CASSLMGRNTEAFF	TRBV7-2	TRBJ1-1	many	.
TGCAGTGCTGATAGCGGGAGGGGGAGCGAGCAGTACTTC	CSADSGRGSEQYF	TRBV20-1	TRBJ2-7	many	TRBD2
TGCGCCAGCAGCTTGGCCAAGTTAACAGGAACCTACGAGCGGTACTTC	CASSLAKLTGTYERYF	TRBV5-1	TRBJ2-7	.	.
TGTGCCATCAGTGAGTCGTTAGGCAGGGGGCAAGAGACCCAGTACTTC	CAISESLGRGQETQYF	TRBV10-3	TRBJ2-5	.	TRBD1
TGTGCCAGCAGTTTGTCGGGGCGAGAGACCCAGTACTTC	CASSLSGRETQYF	TRBV28	TRBJ2-5	many	.
TGTGCCAGCAGTCCAAACGCCGGGCGGAACTGGTACCAAGAGACCCAGTACTTC	CASSPNAGRNWYQETQYF	TRBV6-1	TRBJ2-5	.	.
TGTGCCAGCAGGGGCACAGGGCTAGAGACGCAGTACTTC	CASRGTGLETQYF	TRBV27	TRBJ2-5	.	.
TGTGCCAGCCGGACCAGGGAACTTACCAAAAACATTCAGTACTTC	CASRTRELTKNIQYF	TRBV28	TRBJ2-4	many	.
TGCAGCGTTGCTTCAGGGGGGACAGTTAGCGGGGCGAACACCGGGGAGCTGTTTTTT	CSVASGGTVSGANTGELFF	TRBV29-1	TRBJ2-2	.	.
TGTGCCAGCAGCGTCCAATACTATGGCTACACCTTC	CASSVQYYGYTF	TRBV7-9	TRBJ1-2	.	.
TGTGCCAGCAGCCCTCGACAGGGGAGGGAGAACACTGAAGCTTTCTTT	CASSPRQGRENTEAFF	TRBV7-8	TRBJ1-1	few	TRBD1
TGTGCCAGCAGTGAGGGCAGATTTAGCAATCAGCCCCAGCATTTT	CASSEGRFSNQPQHF	TRBV28	TRBJ1-5	many	.
TGTGCCACCAGCACCCAACAGTTAGCCAAAAACATTCAGTACTTC	CATSTQQLAKNIQYF	TRBV15	TRBJ2-4	.	.
TGTGCCAGCAGCAACCCGGGACTATGGGACACTGAAGCTTTCTTT	CASSNPGLWDTEAFF	TRBV6-2/TRBV6-3	TRBJ1-1	many	.
TGTGCCAGCAGCGCCCGGGACGGATTTGTGTCGGGGACTGAAGCTTTCTTT	CASSARDGFVSGTEAFF	TRBV9	TRBJ1-1	many	.
TGCAGTGCCCAGATAAGGGAGTGGACCTACGAGCAGTACTTC	CSAQIREWTYEQYF	TRBV20-1	TRBJ2-7	many	.